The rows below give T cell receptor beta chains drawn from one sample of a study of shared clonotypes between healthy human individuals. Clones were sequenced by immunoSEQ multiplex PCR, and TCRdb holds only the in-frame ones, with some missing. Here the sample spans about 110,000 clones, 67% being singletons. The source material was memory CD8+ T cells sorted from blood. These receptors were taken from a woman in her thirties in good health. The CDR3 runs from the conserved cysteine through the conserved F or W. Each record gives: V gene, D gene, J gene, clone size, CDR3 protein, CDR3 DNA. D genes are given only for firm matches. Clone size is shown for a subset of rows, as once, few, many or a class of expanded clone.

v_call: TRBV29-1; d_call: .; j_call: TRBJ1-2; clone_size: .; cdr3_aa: CSVGNPGTGYGYTF; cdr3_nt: TGCAGCGTTGGGAACCCCGGGACGGGCTATGGCTACACCTTC
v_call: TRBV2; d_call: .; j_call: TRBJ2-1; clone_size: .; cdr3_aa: CASSERDLPADNEQFF; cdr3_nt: TGTGCCAGCAGTGAAAGGGACCTCCCCGCAGACAATGAGCAGTTCTTC
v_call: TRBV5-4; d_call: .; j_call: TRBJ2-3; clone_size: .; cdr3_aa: CASRAESLASSTDTQYF; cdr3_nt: TGTGCCAGCAGGGCGGAATCGCTAGCGTCTAGCACAGATACGCAGTATTTT
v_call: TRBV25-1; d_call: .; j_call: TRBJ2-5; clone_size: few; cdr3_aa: CASSSVRGNQETQYF; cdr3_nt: TGTGCCAGCAGTAGTGTAAGGGGAAATCAAGAGACCCAGTACTTC
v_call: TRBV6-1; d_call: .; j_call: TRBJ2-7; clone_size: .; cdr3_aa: CASSSTVNYEQYF; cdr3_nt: TGTGCCAGCAGCTCGACAGTAAACTACGAGCAGTACTTC
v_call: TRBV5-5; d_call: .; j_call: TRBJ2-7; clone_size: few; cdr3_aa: CASSGALREISYEQYF; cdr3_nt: TGTGCCAGCAGCGGGGCCCTCAGGGAAATCTCCTACGAGCAGTACTTC
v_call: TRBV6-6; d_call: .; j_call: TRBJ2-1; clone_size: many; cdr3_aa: CASSYGGLSEQFF; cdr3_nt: TGTGCCAGCAGTTACGGAGGACTTAGTGAGCAGTTCTTC
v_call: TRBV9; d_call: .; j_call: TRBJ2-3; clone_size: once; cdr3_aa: CASSVAGGSDTQYF; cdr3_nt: TGTGCCAGCAGCGTAGCTGGAGGAAGCGATACGCAGTATTTT
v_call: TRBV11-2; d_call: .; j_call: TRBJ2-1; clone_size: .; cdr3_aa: CASSLRLAGLTEQFF; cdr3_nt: TGTGCCAGCAGCTTAAGGCTAGCAGGCCTTACTGAGCAGTTCTTC
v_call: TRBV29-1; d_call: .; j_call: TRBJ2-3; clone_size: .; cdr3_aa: CSVDSSTDTQYF; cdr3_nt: TGCAGCGTCGACAGTAGCACAGATACGCAGTATTTT
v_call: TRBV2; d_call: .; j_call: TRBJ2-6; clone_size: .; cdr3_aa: CASDPPGGANVLTF; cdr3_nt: TGTGCCAGCGACCCCCCGGGTGGGGCCAACGTCCTGACTTTC
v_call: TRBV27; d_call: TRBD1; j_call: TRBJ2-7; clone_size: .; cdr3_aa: CASRHTKGAPSYEQYF; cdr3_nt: TGTGCCAGCAGACACACTAAGGGGGCCCCCTCCTACGAGCAGTACTTC
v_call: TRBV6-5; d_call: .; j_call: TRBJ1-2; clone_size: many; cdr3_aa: CASRHNDGYTF; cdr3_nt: TGTGCCAGCAGACATAATGATGGCTACACCTTC
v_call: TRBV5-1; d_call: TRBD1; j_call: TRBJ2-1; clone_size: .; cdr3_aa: CASSFDRASYNEQFF; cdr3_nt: TGCGCCAGCAGCTTTGACAGGGCGTCCTACAATGAGCAGTTCTTC
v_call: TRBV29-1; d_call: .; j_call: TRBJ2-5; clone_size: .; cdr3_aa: CSGGTDTSWETQYF; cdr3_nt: TGCAGCGGAGGGACGGACACGAGCTGGGAGACCCAGTACTTC
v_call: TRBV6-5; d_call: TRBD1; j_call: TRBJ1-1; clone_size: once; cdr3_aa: CASSKTGENTEAFF; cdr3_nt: TGTGCCAGCAGTAAGACAGGGGAGAACACTGAAGCTTTCTTT
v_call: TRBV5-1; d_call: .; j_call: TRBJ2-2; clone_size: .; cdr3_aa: CASSLYRVQVIGELFF; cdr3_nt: TGCGCCAGCAGCTTGTATAGGGTGCAGGTCATCGGGGAGCTGTTTTTT
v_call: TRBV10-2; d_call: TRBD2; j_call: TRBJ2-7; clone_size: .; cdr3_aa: CASRQGTSGGYEQYF; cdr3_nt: TGCGCCTCACGGCAGGGAACTAGCGGGGGATACGAGCAGTACTTC
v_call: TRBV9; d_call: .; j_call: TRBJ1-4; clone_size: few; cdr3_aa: CASSVEGTNYEKLFF; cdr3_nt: TGTGCCAGCAGCGTAGAGGGCACCAATTATGAAAAACTGTTTTTT
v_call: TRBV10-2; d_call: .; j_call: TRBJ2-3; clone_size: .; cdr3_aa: CASSEQGITDTQYF; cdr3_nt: TGCGCCAGCAGTGAACAGGGTATCACAGATACGCAGTATTTT
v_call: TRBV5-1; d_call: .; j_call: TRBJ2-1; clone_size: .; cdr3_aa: CASSLNSGAYNEQFF; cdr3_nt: TGCGCCAGCAGCTTAAATAGCGGAGCCTACAATGAGCAGTTCTTC
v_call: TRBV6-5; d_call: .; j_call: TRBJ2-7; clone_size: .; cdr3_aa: CASSEADSSYEQYF; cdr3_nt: TGTGCCAGCAGTGAGGCTGACAGCTCCTACGAGCAGTACTTC
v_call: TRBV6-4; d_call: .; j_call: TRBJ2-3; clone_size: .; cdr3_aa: CASSALGTTDTQYF; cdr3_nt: TGTGCCAGCAGCGCACTCGGGACTACAGATACGCAGTATTTT
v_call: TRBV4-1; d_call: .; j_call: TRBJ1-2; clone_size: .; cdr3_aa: CASSQDRAPYGYTF; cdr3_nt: TGCGCCAGCAGCCAAGATCGTGCACCCTATGGCTACACCTTC
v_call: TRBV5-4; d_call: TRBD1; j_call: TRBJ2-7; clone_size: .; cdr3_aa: CASSFDRGGTYEQYF; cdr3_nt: TGTGCCAGCAGCTTTGACAGGGGTGGCACCTACGAGCAGTACTTC
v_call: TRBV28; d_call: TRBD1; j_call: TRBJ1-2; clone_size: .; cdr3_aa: CASSLQGQVGRGYTF; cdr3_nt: TGTGCCAGCAGTCTACAGGGACAGGTGGGCAGAGGCTACACCTTC
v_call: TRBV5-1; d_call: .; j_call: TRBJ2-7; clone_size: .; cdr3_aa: CASSGGASTDSYEQYF; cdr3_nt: TGCGCCAGCAGCGGGGGGGCGTCAACCGACTCCTACGAGCAGTACTTC
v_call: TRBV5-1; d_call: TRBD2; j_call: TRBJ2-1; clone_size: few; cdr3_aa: CASSRPLAGAYNEQFF; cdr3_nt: TGCGCCAGCAGCCGTCCACTAGCGGGAGCCTACAATGAGCAGTTCTTC
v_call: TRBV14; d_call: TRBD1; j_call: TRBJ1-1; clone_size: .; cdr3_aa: CASSPQMIYRGRVTEAFF; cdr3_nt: TGTGCCAGCAGCCCCCAGATGATTTACAGGGGTAGGGTCACTGAAGCTTTCTTT
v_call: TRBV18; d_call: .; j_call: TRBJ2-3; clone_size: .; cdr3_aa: CASSPPSSSTDTQYF; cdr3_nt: TGTGCCAGCTCACCACCCTCGTCTAGCACAGATACGCAGTATTTT
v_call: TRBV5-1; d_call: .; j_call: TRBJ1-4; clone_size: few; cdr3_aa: CASTPSGGRGEKLFF; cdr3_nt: TGCGCCAGCACCCCGTCGGGGGGGCGAGGAGAAAAACTGTTTTTT
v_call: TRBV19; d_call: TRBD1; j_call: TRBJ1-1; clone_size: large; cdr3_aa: CASTLSTGGENTEAFF; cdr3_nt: TGTGCCAGTACTCTATCGACAGGGGGGGAAAACACTGAAGCTTTCTTT
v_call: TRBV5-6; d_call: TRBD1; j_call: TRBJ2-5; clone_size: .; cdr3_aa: CASSLGETGGEGTQYF; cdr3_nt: TGTGCCAGCAGCTTAGGGGAGACAGGGGGTGAGGGGACCCAGTACTTC
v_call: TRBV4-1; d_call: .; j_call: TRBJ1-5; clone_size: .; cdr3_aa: CASSQDRNNQPQHF; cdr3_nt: TGTGCCAGCAGCCAGGACCGTAACAATCAGCCCCAGCATTTT
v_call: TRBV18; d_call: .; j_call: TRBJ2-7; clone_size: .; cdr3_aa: CASSLTGHETYEQYF; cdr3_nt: TGTGCCAGCTCACTTACTGGACATGAAACCTACGAGCAGTACTTC
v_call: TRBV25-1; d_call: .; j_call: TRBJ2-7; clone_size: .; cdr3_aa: CASSSARDLYEQYF; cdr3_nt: TGTGCCAGCAGTTCAGCGCGGGACCTCTACGAGCAGTACTTC
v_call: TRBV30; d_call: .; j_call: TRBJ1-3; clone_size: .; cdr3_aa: CACEGRGGNTIYF; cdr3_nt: TGTGCCTGCGAGGGGAGGGGTGGAAACACCATATATTTT
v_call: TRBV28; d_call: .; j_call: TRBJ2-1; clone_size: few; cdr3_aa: CASSLPPDRYNEQFF; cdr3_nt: TGTGCCAGCAGCTTACCCCCGGACAGATACAATGAGCAGTTCTTC
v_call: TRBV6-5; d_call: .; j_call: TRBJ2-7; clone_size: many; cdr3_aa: CASSQEGASSYEQYF; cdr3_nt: TGTGCCAGCAGCCAAGAGGGCGCTAGCTCCTACGAGCAGTACTTC
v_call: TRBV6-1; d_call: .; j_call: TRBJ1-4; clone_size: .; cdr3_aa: CASSEAGILGGVGEKLFF; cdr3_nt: TGTGCCAGCAGTGAAGCGGGGATCCTCGGGGGGGTTGGGGAAAAACTGTTTTTT